A single TCR beta chain is shown here with its context. Its antigen is not identified. This sample was included in a study of T cell responses to AZD1222 COVID-19 vaccine. Overall study context: It was second doses at about 4 or about 12 weeks that were pooled.

Overall study findings and caveats: Repertoires in all cases were sampled only once the peak T cell response had passed. Donors were chiefly white British, with a greater number of females, and clonal diversity was perhaps underestimated. At study baseline, merely over 5 AZD1222 recipients were seropositive.

The CDR3 length is 11 residues. Per germline, CDR1 MNHEY and CDR2 SVGAGI. V was shortened by 2 bases and J by 5 bases, with 4 bases between the two germline ends. Method: immunoSEQ multiplex PCR; TCRdb's copy keeps in-frame clones and lacks some. The sample holds over 65,000 clones, 86% seen once. This clonotype was sampled from an adult in good health. Material: peripheral blood, obtained on day 0 of AZD1222 vaccination. V is TRBV6-5 and J is TRBJ2-7; D is undetermined. The CDR3 reads CASSYPNEQYF. The CDR3 DNA reads TGTGCCAGCAGTTACCCAAACGAGCAGTACTTC.